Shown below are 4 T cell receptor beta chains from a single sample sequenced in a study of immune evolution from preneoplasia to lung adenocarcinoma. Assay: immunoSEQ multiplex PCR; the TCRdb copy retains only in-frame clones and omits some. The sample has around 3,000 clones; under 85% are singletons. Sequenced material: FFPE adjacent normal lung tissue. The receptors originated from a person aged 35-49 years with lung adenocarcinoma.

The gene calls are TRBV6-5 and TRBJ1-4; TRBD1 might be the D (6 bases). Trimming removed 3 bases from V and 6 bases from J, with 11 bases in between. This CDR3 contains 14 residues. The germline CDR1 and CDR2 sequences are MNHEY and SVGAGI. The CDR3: CASSYRGGYEKLFF. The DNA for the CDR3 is TGTGCCAGCAGTTATAGGGGGGGTTATGAAAAACTGTTTTTT.

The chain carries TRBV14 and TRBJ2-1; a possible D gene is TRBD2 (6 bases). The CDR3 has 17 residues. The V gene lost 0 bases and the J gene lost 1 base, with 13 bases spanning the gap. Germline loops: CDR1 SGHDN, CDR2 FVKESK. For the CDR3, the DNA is TGTGCCAGCAGCCAAGAACTGCGTCTAGCGTCCTACAATGAGCAGTTCTTC. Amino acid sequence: CASSQELRLASYNEQFF.

CDR3 in DNA: TGTGCCAGCACCAAGGAGGGACACCTCTACGAGCAGTACTTC. Translation: CASTKEGHLYEQYF. The chain is built from TRBV2 and TRBJ2-7; D may be TRBD1 or TRBD2 (6 bases each). V shed 7 bases and J shed 3 bases, with 16 bases lying between them. The CDR3 runs to 14 residues. Germline values: CDR1 SNHLY, CDR2 FYNNEI.

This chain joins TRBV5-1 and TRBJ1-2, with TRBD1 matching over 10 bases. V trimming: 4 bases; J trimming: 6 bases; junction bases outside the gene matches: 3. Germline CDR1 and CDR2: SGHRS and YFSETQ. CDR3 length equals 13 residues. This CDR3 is CASSNGQGDGYTF. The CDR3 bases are TGCGCCAGCAGCAACGGACAGGGGGATGGCTACACCTTC. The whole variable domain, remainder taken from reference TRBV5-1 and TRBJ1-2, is KAGVTQTPRYLIKTRGQQVTLSCSPISGHRSVSWYQQTPGQGLQFLFEYFSETQRNKGNFPGRFSGRQFSNSRSEMNVSTLELGDSALYLCASSNGQGDGYTFGSGTRLTVV.